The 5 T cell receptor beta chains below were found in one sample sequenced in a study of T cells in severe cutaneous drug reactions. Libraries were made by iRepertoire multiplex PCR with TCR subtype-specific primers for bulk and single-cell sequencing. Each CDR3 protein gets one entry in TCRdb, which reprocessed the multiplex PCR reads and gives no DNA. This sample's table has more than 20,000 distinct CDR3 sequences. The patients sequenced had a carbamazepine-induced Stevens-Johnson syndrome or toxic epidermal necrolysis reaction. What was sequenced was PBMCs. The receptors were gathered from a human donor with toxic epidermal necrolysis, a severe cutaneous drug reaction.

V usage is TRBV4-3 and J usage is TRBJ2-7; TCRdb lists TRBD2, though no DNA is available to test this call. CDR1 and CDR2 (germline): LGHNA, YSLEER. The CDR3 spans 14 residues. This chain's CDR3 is CASSQGRVGYEQYF.

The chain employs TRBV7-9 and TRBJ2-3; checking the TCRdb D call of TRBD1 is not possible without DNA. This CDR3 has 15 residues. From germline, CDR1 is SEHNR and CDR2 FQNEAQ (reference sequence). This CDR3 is CASSFEGVGPDTQYF.

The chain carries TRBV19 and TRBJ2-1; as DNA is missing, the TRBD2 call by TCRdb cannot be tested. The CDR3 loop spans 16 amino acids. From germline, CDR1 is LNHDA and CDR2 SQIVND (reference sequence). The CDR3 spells CASSLIAGSSYNEQFF.

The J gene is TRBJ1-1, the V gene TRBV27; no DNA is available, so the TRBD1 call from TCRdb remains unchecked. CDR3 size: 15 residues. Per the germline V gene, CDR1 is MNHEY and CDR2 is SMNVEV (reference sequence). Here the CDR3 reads CASSPLQGTFTEAFF.

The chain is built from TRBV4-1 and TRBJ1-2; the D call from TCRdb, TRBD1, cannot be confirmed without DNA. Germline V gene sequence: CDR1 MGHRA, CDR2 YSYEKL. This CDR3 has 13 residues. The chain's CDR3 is CASSPDRSYGYTF.